The 12 T cell receptor beta chains given below trace back to one sample, sequenced in a study of shared clonotypes between healthy human individuals. Using immunoSEQ multiplex PCR, the repertoire was profiled, and TCRdb retains in-frame clones only, with some absent. The sample consists of 2 million to 2.5 million clones, more than 90% of them appearing once. Specimen: naive CD4+ T cells sorted from blood. Subset defined: CD45RA+ positively selected. Receptors were obtained from a man between 18 and 35 years old in good health.

The rearrangement joins TRBV6-1 to TRBJ1-5, with 8 bases lining up with TRBD1. Germline V gene sequence: CDR1 MNHNS, CDR2 SASEGT. The CDR3 has 16 amino acids. Trimming cost V 2 bases and J 3 bases; bases outside gene matches: 6. CDR3 bases: TGTGCCAGCAGTGAATCCTACAGGGGGATCAATCAGCCCCAGCATTTT. Residues: CASSESYRGINQPQHF.

The chain carries TRBV27 and TRBJ2-7, with TRBD2 matching over 7 bases. The germline gives CDR1 MNHEY, CDR2 SMNVEV (reference sequence). The ends lost 0 bases at V and 5 bases at J; junction bases unmatched: 13. CDR3 size: 17 residues. The chain's CDR3 is CASSLSSSGWGGNEQYF. The CDR3 bases are TGTGCCAGCAGTTTATCATCAAGCGGGTGGGGAGGGAACGAGCAGTACTTC.

The rearrangement joins TRBV14 to TRBJ2-3; D ambiguous. This CDR3 contains 13 residues. In germline, CDR1 is SGHDN, CDR2 FVKESK. Trimming cost V 6 bases and J 7 bases, with 14 bases left between them. CDR3 nucleotides: TGTGCCAGCAGTCTTCTCCCTAGAAATACGCAGTATTTT. Protein sequence: CASSLLPRNTQYF.

This clone appeared once. The chain uses TRBV19 and TRBJ1-2; D may be TRBD1 (5 bases). This CDR3 is built from 17 residues. Germline-derived CDR1 and CDR2 are LNHDA and SQIVND (reference sequence). V was shortened by 8 bases and J by 1 base, with 23 bases between the two germline ends. CDR3 nucleotide sequence: TGTGCCAGTCGTTACCGGGACTCAAGTCTTATTAACTATGGCTACACCTTC. It is translated as CASRYRDSSLINYGYTF.

The chain links TRBV7-9 to TRBJ1-2; possible D gene TRBD1, 5 bases. The germline V gene has CDR1 SEHNR and CDR2 FQNEAQ (reference sequence). V was cut by 3 bases and J by 0 bases, with 11 bases left in between. The CDR3 loop spans 15 amino acids. CDR3 amino acids: CASSFGTESNYGYTF. The DNA for the CDR3 is TGTGCCAGCAGCTTCGGGACCGAGTCTAACTATGGCTACACCTTC.

Concerning this clone itself: This CDR3 is also generated by other DNA sequences in the sample. J is TRBJ2-2 and V is TRBV5-1; D possibly corresponds to TRBD1 (5 bases). CDR3 length: 14 amino acids. Germline CDR1 reads SGHRS; CDR2 reads YFSETQ. Trimming took 4 bases from V and 5 from J, leaving 12 bases between them. The DNA of the CDR3 is TGCGCCAGCAGCCTCCAGGGATCGACCGGGGAGCTGTTTTTT. Its translation is CASSLQGSTGELFF.

The V call is TRBV9, the J call TRBJ2-5, with unresolved D. The V gene's germline CDR1 is SGDLS and CDR2 YYNGEE. Trimming removed 0 bases from V and 5 bases from J, with 11 bases in between. The CDR3 extends over 14 amino acids. The CDR3 sequence: CASSVEIVGETQYF. For the CDR3, the DNA is TGTGCCAGCAGCGTAGAGATAGTAGGGGAGACCCAGTACTTC.

This clone was detected only once. The chain carries TRBV10-3 and TRBJ2-1, with 13 bases identical to TRBD2. Germline-derived CDR1 and CDR2 are ENHRY and SYGVKD. With V trimmed by 3 bases and J by 0 bases, 8 bases remained unmatched. The CDR3 consists of 19 residues. The CDR3 region is CAISELGTSGTSSYNEQFF. CDR3 coding DNA: TGTGCCATCAGTGAACTGGGGACTAGCGGGACGAGCTCCTACAATGAGCAGTTCTTC.

Details on this clone: This sample also contains other DNA sequences that code for the same CDR3. DNA of the CDR3: TGTGCCAGCAGCCCGTGGCGGGGGAGCTCCTACGAGCAGTACTTC. It encodes CASSPWRGSSYEQYF. The chain couples TRBV9 to TRBJ2-7; 7 bases line up with TRBD2. Trimming cost V 4 bases and J 0 bases; bases outside gene matches: 7. The germline CDR1 and CDR2 sequences are SGDLS and YYNGEE. The CDR3 has 15 amino acids.

The J gene is TRBJ2-7, the V gene TRBV5-1; 7 positions agree with TRBD1. CDR3 size: 13 residues. V lost 2 bases and J lost 7; bases outside the gene matches: 6. Germline loops: CDR1 SGHRS, CDR2 YFSETQ. The CDR3 spells CASSFEGAGEQYF. The CDR3 coding sequence is TGCGCCAGCAGCTTTGAGGGGGCAGGGGAGCAGTACTTC.

The CDR3 DNA follows: TGTGCCAGCAGCCTCGGGACAGACACCGGGGAGCTGTTTTTT. It specifies CASSLGTDTGELFF. V is TRBV6-6 and J is TRBJ2-2; 7 nucleotides line up with TRBD1. Per the germline V gene, CDR1 is MNHNY and CDR2 is SVGAGI (reference sequence). V gave up 6 bases and J gave up 3 bases; unmatched junction bases: 4. This CDR3 is 14 amino acids long.

The V gene is TRBV21-1, the J gene TRBJ2-7; TRBD1, the table's D call, lacks a check against the DNA. TRBV21-1 is a recognized pseudogene. The CDR3 extends over 16 amino acids. The CDR3 reads CASSNGQGRSSYEQYF. Written as DNA, the CDR3 is TGTGCCAGCAGCAATGGACAGGGCCGGAGCTCCTACGAGCAGTACTTC.